This record concerns one T cell receptor (beta chain) sequence. The ends were cut back, 8 bases at V and 0 bases at J, with 13 bases in the middle. CDR1 is GTSNPN, CDR2 SVGIG, per germline (reference sequence). The CDR3 covers 14 residues. This record comes from a study of blood T cell repertoires in COVID-19. In the study's own analysis: Estimation of nucleated cell counts was performed using reference gene primer amplification. Profiling relied on immunoSEQ multiplex PCR, and the TCRdb table lists in-frame clones only, not all of them. V and J calls and clone size follow that table, whereas D and trimming were derived from the DNA. The sample lists some 60,000 clones; less than 85% were seen once.

Sequenced material: peripheral blood. J is TRBJ2-2 and V is TRBV30, with D possibly matching TRBD1 (6 bases). This TCR was sampled from a woman aged 45-65 years with active or convalescent COVID-19. CDR3 sequence (DNA): TGTGCCGGCTACAGGGCGACGAACACCGGGGAGCTGTTTTTT. This encodes CAGYRATNTGELFF.